Listed below are T cell receptor beta chains from one sample, sequenced in a study of T cell changes during pregnancy in multiple sclerosis. Here immunoSEQ multiplex PCR was the method, and the copy in TCRdb shows in-frame clones only, minus some. The sample shows tens of thousands of clones, approximately 90% of them seen only once. The sample here was CD8+ T cells from peripheral blood mononuclear cells, taken before pregnancy. The receptors shown here come from a female donor with multiple sclerosis, enrolled in a pregnancy study. The CDR3 runs from the conserved cysteine through the conserved F or W. D genes are given only for firm matches.

d_gene: TRBD1; j_gene: TRBJ1-1; v_gene: TRBV9; CDR3aa: CASSGTGGAGRTDTEAFF; CDR3nt: TGTGCCAGCAGCGGAACAGGGGGCGCGGGTAGGACGGACACTGAAGCTTTCTTT
d_gene: .; j_gene: TRBJ2-1; v_gene: TRBV4-3; CDR3aa: CASSQDPRPPQDPRGCDEQFF; CDR3nt: TGCGCCAGCAGCCAAGACCCAAGACCCCCCCAAGACCCAAGAGGATGCGATGAGCAGTTCTTC
d_gene: TRBD2; j_gene: TRBJ2-7; v_gene: TRBV28; CDR3aa: CASSLFGGGTYEQYF; CDR3nt: TGTGCCAGCAGTTTATTTGGGGGAGGGACCTACGAGCAGTACTTC
d_gene: .; j_gene: TRBJ2-6; v_gene: TRBV10-3; CDR3aa: CAISEGGAGANVLTF; CDR3nt: TGTGCCATCAGTGAGGGCGGGGCAGGGGCCAACGTCCTGACTTTC
d_gene: .; j_gene: TRBJ2-3; v_gene: TRBV5-1; CDR3aa: CASSFSGYTDTQYF; CDR3nt: TGCGCCAGCAGCTTTAGCGGATACACAGATACGCAGTATTTT
d_gene: .; j_gene: TRBJ2-7; v_gene: TRBV6-6; CDR3aa: CASSYGPEVDLNEQYF; CDR3nt: TGTGCCAGCAGTTACGGGCCGGAGGTCGACCTGAACGAGCAGTACTTC
d_gene: TRBD1; j_gene: TRBJ2-1; v_gene: TRBV5-1; CDR3aa: CASSSTQGVVEQFF; CDR3nt: TGCGCCAGCAGCTCAACCCAGGGGGTGGTTGAGCAGTTCTTC
d_gene: .; j_gene: TRBJ2-7; v_gene: TRBV6-5; CDR3aa: CASSYMAGAISEQYF; CDR3nt: TGTGCCAGCAGTTACATGGCGGGGGCGATCTCCGAGCAGTACTTC
d_gene: .; j_gene: TRBJ1-1; v_gene: TRBV6-1; CDR3aa: CASSESADYTEAFF; CDR3nt: TGTGCCAGCAGTGAATCCGCGGACTACACTGAAGCTTTCTTT
d_gene: .; j_gene: TRBJ2-3; v_gene: TRBV6-4; CDR3aa: CASSDSRREADTQYF; CDR3nt: TGTGCCAGCAGTGACTCGAGGCGCGAGGCAGATACGCAGTATTTT
d_gene: .; j_gene: TRBJ2-6; v_gene: TRBV5-4; CDR3aa: CASSPAPGSGANVLTF; CDR3nt: TGTGCCAGCAGCCCGGCGCCAGGGTCTGGGGCCAACGTCCTGACTTTC
d_gene: .; j_gene: TRBJ1-1; v_gene: TRBV4-1; CDR3aa: CASSQDGAIITEAFF; CDR3nt: TGCGCCAGCAGCCAAGATGGGGCCATTATCACTGAAGCTTTCTTT
d_gene: .; j_gene: TRBJ2-5; v_gene: TRBV9; CDR3aa: CASSPPLQETQYF; CDR3nt: TGTGCCAGCAGCCCCCCCCTCCAAGAGACCCAGTACTTC
d_gene: .; j_gene: TRBJ2-2; v_gene: TRBV27; CDR3aa: CASSSRTFRDTGELFF; CDR3nt: TGTGCCAGCAGTTCCCGGACATTCAGGGACACCGGGGAGCTGTTTTTT
d_gene: .; j_gene: TRBJ1-4; v_gene: TRBV2; CDR3aa: CASSGETRPEKLFF; CDR3nt: TGTGCCAGCAGTGGTGAAACGCGGCCTGAAAAACTGTTTTTT
d_gene: .; j_gene: TRBJ1-4; v_gene: TRBV6-1; CDR3aa: CASSEKGWAGWEKLFF; CDR3nt: TGTGCCAGCAGTGAAAAGGGGTGGGCAGGGTGGGAAAAACTGTTTTTT
d_gene: TRBD2; j_gene: TRBJ2-2; v_gene: TRBV9; CDR3aa: CASSAGYGLADANTGELFF; CDR3nt: TGTGCCAGCAGCGCCGGTTACGGGCTAGCGGACGCGAACACCGGGGAGCTGTTTTTT
d_gene: .; j_gene: TRBJ1-1; v_gene: TRBV27; CDR3aa: CASSPLGRDTEAFF; CDR3nt: TGTGCCAGCAGTCCCCTCGGCCGGGACACTGAAGCTTTCTTT
d_gene: TRBD2; j_gene: TRBJ2-5; v_gene: TRBV7-8; CDR3aa: CASNPASGGAETQYF; CDR3nt: TGTGCCAGCAACCCGGCTAGCGGGGGCGCGGAGACCCAGTACTTC
d_gene: .; j_gene: TRBJ1-2; v_gene: TRBV4-1; CDR3aa: CASSQDPTGNYGYTF; CDR3nt: TGCGCCAGCAGCCAGGATCCCACGGGTAACTATGGCTACACCTTC
d_gene: TRBD1; j_gene: TRBJ2-7; v_gene: TRBV11-3; CDR3aa: CASSDRGYEQYF; CDR3nt: TGTGCCAGCAGCGACAGGGGTTACGAGCAGTACTTC
d_gene: .; j_gene: TRBJ1-1; v_gene: TRBV4-1; CDR3aa: CASSHSQGMNTEAFF; CDR3nt: TGCGCCAGCAGCCATTCACAGGGCATGAACACTGAAGCTTTCTTT
d_gene: .; j_gene: TRBJ1-1; v_gene: TRBV6-6; CDR3aa: CASSYGPRGNTEAFF; CDR3nt: TGTGCCAGCAGTTACGGTCCCAGGGGGAACACTGAAGCTTTCTTT
d_gene: .; j_gene: TRBJ1-2; v_gene: TRBV27; CDR3aa: CASSLSRGGGYTF; CDR3nt: TGTGCCAGCAGTTTATCGAGAGGGGGAGGCTACACCTTC